These 21 T cell receptor beta chains were sequenced from one sample in a study of shared clonotypes between healthy human individuals. This table comes from immunoSEQ multiplex PCR, and its TCRdb copy is limited to in-frame clones, with some not included. The table lists 2,100,000 or so clones, about 94% of them singletons. Sequencing was performed on naive CD4+ T cells sorted from blood. Subset in this sample: CD45RA+ positively selected. Every receptor here comes from a man in his late teens or twenties in good health.

J is TRBJ1-2 and V is TRBV12-5; D remains ambiguous. CDR3 length: 14 residues. CDR1 and CDR2 from the germline V gene are LGHNT and FRNRAP. V shed 6 bases and J shed 1 base, with 12 bases lying between them. CDR3 residues: CASGPLHDNYGYTF. The CDR3 DNA reads TGTGCTAGTGGCCCCCTCCATGATAACTATGGCTACACCTTC.

The V gene is TRBV7-2, the J gene TRBJ2-7; TRBD2 might be the D (6 bases). V lost 2 bases and J lost 1, with 9 bases in between. This CDR3 has 14 residues. Germline CDR1 is SGHTA and CDR2 is FQGNSA. The CDR3: CASSLMRDSYEQYF. CDR3 DNA sequence: TGTGCCAGCAGCTTAATGCGGGATTCCTACGAGCAGTACTTC.

The chain has TRBV5-1 and TRBJ1-3; possible D gene TRBD1, 5 bases. V was clipped by 4 bases and J by 0 bases, with 14 bases between them. Germline CDR1 reads SGHRS; CDR2 reads YFSETQ. CDR3 length equals 16 residues. CDR3 nucleotides: TGCGCCAGCAGCCCGGGGACTGATGTCTCTGGAAACACCATATATTTT. Translated: CASSPGTDVSGNTIYF.

The chain has TRBV10-3 and TRBJ2-5; no firm D call. V gave up 3 bases and J gave up 2 bases, with 10 bases separating them. Germline-derived CDR1 and CDR2 are ENHRY and SYGVKD. This CDR3 is built from 14 residues. The CDR3 DNA is TGTGCCATCAGTGATCGTTGGCAACAAGAGACCCAGTACTTC. Its translation: CAISDRWQQETQYF.

The CDR3 sequence: CASSGEGNSGNTIYF. CDR3 coding DNA: TGCGCCAGCAGCGGGGAAGGGAACTCTGGAAACACCATATATTTT. The V gene is TRBV5-1, the J gene TRBJ1-3; D unresolved. Germline V gene lookup returns CDR1 SGHRS and CDR2 YFSETQ. The CDR3 totals 15 residues. Trimming removed 4 bases at V and 0 bases at J, with 11 bases between. Complete variable domain (other parts from reference TRBV5-1 and TRBJ1-3): KAGVTQTPRYLIKTRGQQVTLSCSPISGHRSVSWYQQTPGQGLQFLFEYFSETQRNKGNFPGRFSGRQFSNSRSEMNVSTLELGDSALYLCASSGEGNSGNTIYFGEGSWLTVV.

The CDR3 region has the DNA TGTGCCATCGGCGAGGTCCAAGAGACCCAGTACTTC. Amino acid sequence: CAIGEVQETQYF. This chain uses TRBV10-3 with TRBJ2-5, with no clear D. V was shortened by 8 bases and J by 1 base, with 8 bases between the two germline ends. The CDR3 runs 12 residues. The germline gives CDR1 ENHRY, CDR2 SYGVKD.

The chain combines TRBV19 with TRBJ2-2; 9 positions agree with TRBD1. This CDR3 comprises 14 residues. Trimming cost V 8 bases and J 4 bases; bases outside gene matches: 5. Germline-derived CDR1 and CDR2 are LNHDA and SQIVND (reference sequence). This CDR3 reads CASEQGASTGELFF. DNA of the CDR3: TGTGCCAGTGAACAGGGGGCGAGCACCGGGGAGCTGTTTTTT.

This clone came up once. The rearrangement joins TRBV6-5 to TRBJ2-3, with no clear D. Trimming left V 2 bases short and J 6 bases short, with 9 bases between. CDR1 and CDR2 (germline): MNHEY, SVGAGI. This CDR3 region has 13 residues. CDR3 residues: CASSYAKRDTQYF. CDR3 coding DNA: TGTGCCAGCAGTTACGCAAAACGGGATACGCAGTATTTT.

The chain joins TRBV25-1 to TRBJ2-2; TRBD2 agrees at 7 bases. The CDR3 consists of 16 residues. Germline V gene data show CDR1 as MGHDK and CDR2 as SYGVNS. V lost 4 bases to trimming and J lost 0 bases; unmatched junction nucleotides: 5. CDR3 amino acids: CASSGERGSNTGELFF. In DNA, the CDR3 is TGTGCCAGCAGTGGGGAGCGGGGTTCGAACACCGGGGAGCTGTTTTTT.

CDR3 nucleotide sequence: TGCGCCAGCAGCTTGGATCAGAATAATTCACCCCTCCACTTT. Translation gives CASSLDQNNSPLHF. The chain combines TRBV5-1 with TRBJ1-6; D is ambiguous. CDR1 is SGHRS, CDR2 YFSETQ, per germline. The CDR3 has 14 residues. Trimming took off 0 bases at V and 5 bases at J, with 6 bases between the two ends.

The chain employs TRBV4-3 and TRBJ1-2, with D possibly matching TRBD1 (5 bases). Germline loops: CDR1 LGHNA, CDR2 YSLEER. The CDR3 spans 15 residues. The V end lost 2 bases, the J end lost 4 bases, and 14 bases lay between the germline ends. The CDR3 bases are TGCGCCAGCAGCCAAATGGGGACCCTAGGCTATGGCTACACCTTC. Translation gives CASSQMGTLGYGYTF.

V and J are TRBV5-5 and TRBJ1-5; 9 nucleotides match TRBD1. The CDR3 contains 16 residues. Trimming removed 0 bases from V and 5 bases from J; junction bases left unmatched: 6. Germline CDR1 and CDR2: SGHKS and YYEKEE (reference sequence). As DNA, the CDR3 is TGTGCCAGCAGCTTGGGGGACAGGGATCCTTATCAGCCCCAGCATTTT. Its protein is CASSLGDRDPYQPQHF.

The chain uses TRBV28 and TRBJ2-7; D possibly corresponds to TRBD1 (6 bases). The CDR3 runs 12 residues. Trimming took off 7 bases at V and 6 bases at J, with 13 bases between the two ends. CDR1 is MDHEN and CDR2 is SYDVKM in the germline V gene. CDR3 region: CASTGHYSEQYF. CDR3 DNA: TGTGCCAGCACGGGACACTACTCCGAGCAGTACTTC.

V gene TRBV11-2 combines with J gene TRBJ2-5, with 11 bases fitting TRBD2. The CDR3 extends over 16 amino acids. Trimming cost V 5 bases and J 3 bases; bases outside gene matches: 8. Germline V gives CDR1 SGHAT, CDR2 FQNNGV. In nucleotides, the CDR3 is TGTGCCAGCAGCGCACTACCGGGACTAGCGGAAGAGACCCAGTACTTC. Amino acid sequence: CASSALPGLAEETQYF.

As regards this clone: Other DNA sequences within the sample encode an identical CDR3. The rearrangement uses TRBV18 and TRBJ1-1; 7 bases agree with TRBD1. Trimming cost V 3 bases and J 5 bases; bases outside gene matches: 6. This CDR3 is built from 14 residues. Looked up from germline, CDR1 is KGHSH and CDR2 is LQKENI. CDR3 sequence reads: CASSPDRVSTEAFF. The CDR3 DNA reads TGTGCCAGCTCACCTGACAGGGTTTCGACTGAAGCTTTCTTT.

This chain connects TRBV10-1 to TRBJ2-3; D is possibly TRBD2 (5 bases). Germline V gene data show CDR1 as WNHNN and CDR2 as SYGVQD (reference sequence). V was clipped by 5 bases and J by 3 bases, with 12 bases between them. CDR3 length: 14 residues. The CDR3 coding sequence is TGCGCCAGCAGTCGAGGGCTGGGAACAGATACGCAGTATTTT. Its translation: CASSRGLGTDTQYF.

The chain is built from TRBV7-2 and TRBJ1-1, with 9 nucleotides matching TRBD1. V trimming: 5 bases; J trimming: 3 bases; junction bases outside the gene matches: 1. CDR1 SGHTA and CDR2 FQGNSA come from the germline V gene. This CDR3 contains 13 residues. The CDR3 bases are TGTGCCAGCAGCCGGACAGGGGACACTGAAGCTTTCTTT. Its translation is CASSRTGDTEAFF.

This clone has just one count. The chain employs TRBV7-9 and TRBJ2-3; TRBD1 might be the D (6 bases). Germline V gene sequence: CDR1 SEHNR, CDR2 FQNEAQ (reference sequence). The CDR3 extends over 17 amino acids. Deletions cut 5 bases from V and 5 bases from J, with 23 bases between. The CDR3 sequence is CASSLQLGTQGRDTQYF. The CDR3 DNA reads TGTGCCAGCAGCCTTCAGCTGGGGACACAGGGTAGAGATACGCAGTATTTT.

V gene TRBV25-1 combines with J gene TRBJ1-5; D is uncertain. The CDR3 extends over 12 amino acids. With 4 bases removed from V and 4 bases from J, the gap between germline ends came to 5 bases. Germline CDR1 is MGHDK and CDR2 is SYGVNS. The CDR3 region is CASSGLNQPQHF. CDR3 nucleotide sequence: TGTGCCAGCAGTGGACTAAATCAGCCCCAGCATTTT.

CDR3 nucleotides: TGCAGCGATCGGACAACCTATGGCTACACCTTC. It specifies CSDRTTYGYTF. The chain combines TRBV20-1 with TRBJ1-2, with D possibly being TRBD1 (5 bases). Germline-derived CDR1 and CDR2 are DFQATT and SNEGSKA (reference sequence). CDR3 length: 11 amino acids.

This sequence joins TRBV6-1 and TRBJ1-5; maybe TRBD1 (5 bases). Trimming removed 7 bases from V and 8 bases from J, with 18 bases in between. The CDR3 sequence is 14 residues long. CDR1 and CDR2 from the germline V gene are MNHNS and SASEGT. The CDR3 loop is CASNGRLGTEPQHF. CDR3 nucleotides: TGTGCCAGCAATGGGCGTCTGGGGACGGAGCCCCAGCATTTT.